This is a list of T cell receptor beta chains from one sample in a study of blood T cells in healthy people across ages. TCRdb re-analysed the 5' RACE reads in MiXCR, keeping a single row per CDR3 protein. The data contain about 1,000,000 distinct CDR3 sequences, less than 50% of them singletons. Sequencing was carried out using blood. The receptors stem from a woman aged 55-70 years in good health. Each CDR3 is given with its conserved first and last residue. The D gene is left open where the match is weak. Clone size appears in some rows only: once, few, many, or a class for an expanded clone.

15	few	TRBV12-3/TRBV12-4	NA	TRBJ2-5	CASSRHGTPKETQYF	TGTGCCAGCAGTAGACACGGGACCCCTAAAGAGACCCAGTACTTC
12	few	TRBV3-1	NA	TRBJ2-7	CASSQANYEQYF	TGTGCCAGCAGCCAAGCTAACTACGAGCAGTACTTC
12	many	TRBV7-2	NA	TRBJ2-1	CASSFSFNEQFF	TGTGCCAGCAGCTTCAGTTTTAATGAGCAGTTCTTC
15	NA	TRBV7-8	TRBD2	TRBJ2-2	CASSPLAGNTGGLFF	TGTGCCAGCAGCCCTCTAGCGGGTAACACCGGGGGGCTGTTTTTT
14	NA	TRBV20-1	NA	TRBJ2-2	CSARQAGAAGELFF	TGCAGTGCTAGACAAGCGGGTGCTGCCGGGGAGCTGTTTTTT
12	few	TRBV5-4	NA	TRBJ1-2	CASSYSSGGYTF	TGTGCCAGCAGCTACTCCTCGGGTGGCTACACCTTC
13	NA	TRBV20-1	NA	TRBJ2-1	CSAPALEYNEQFF	TGCAGTGCTCCCGCCTTGGAATACAATGAGCAGTTCTTC
15	NA	TRBV18	NA	TRBJ1-1	CASSPDWGSSTEAFF	TGTGCCAGCTCACCTGACTGGGGATCGAGCACTGAAGCTTTCTTT
13	NA	TRBV7-7	NA	TRBJ1-1	CASSPPRDTEAFF	TGTGCCAGCAGTCCCCCAAGGGACACTGAAGCTTTCTTT
16	NA	TRBV20-1	NA	TRBJ2-6	CSANGQTNSGANVLTF	TGCAGCGCGAACGGACAAACGAACTCTGGGGCCAACGTCCTGACTTTC
15	few	TRBV28	TRBD1	TRBJ2-5	CASSWDRGRGETQYF	TGTGCCAGCAGTTGGGACAGGGGGCGAGGAGAGACCCAGTACTTC
14	NA	TRBV30	TRBD1	TRBJ2-1	CAWSTGQGGSEQFF	TGTGCCTGGAGTACGGGACAGGGAGGCAGTGAGCAGTTCTTC
10	few	TRBV2	NA	TRBJ2-1	CASSWDEQFF	TGTGCCAGCAGTTGGGATGAGCAGTTCTTC
11	few	TRBV10-3	TRBD2	TRBJ2-7	CAITRGGEQYF	TGTGCCATCACCCGGGGGGGCGAGCAGTACTTC
14	NA	TRBV12-3/TRBV12-4	NA	TRBJ1-1	CASRADTRRDEAFF	TGTGCCAGCAGGGCGGACACCCGCCGGGATGAAGCTTTCTTT
14	NA	TRBV25-1	NA	TRBJ1-1	CASSEFGGYTEAFF	TGTGCCAGCAGTGAATTTGGGGGATACACTGAAGCTTTCTTT
14	NA	TRBV25-1	NA	TRBJ1-2	CASSGGPTNYGYTF	TGTGCCAGCAGTGGCGGTCCTACCAACTATGGCTACACCTTC
10	many	TRBV29-1	NA	TRBJ2-5	CSVEDRGEYF	TGCAGCGTTGAAGATAGGGGGGAGTACTTC
15	NA	TRBV11-2	NA	TRBJ2-3	CASSLGAGSRDTQYF	TGTGCCAGCAGCTTAGGGGCCGGTTCCAGAGATACGCAGTATTTT
15	NA	TRBV4-2	NA	TRBJ2-5	CASSQDSGTKGEQYF	TGTGCCAGCAGCCAAGATTCAGGAACCAAGGGGGAGCAGTACTTC
13	NA	TRBV20-1	NA	TRBJ1-1	CSARVRMNAEAFF	TGCAGTGCTAGGGTACGGATGAACGCTGAAGCTTTCTTT
17	few	TRBV4-2	NA	TRBJ1-5	CASSQDWGQGGYQPQHF	TGTGCCAGCAGCCAAGATTGGGGGCAGGGAGGTTATCAGCCCCAGCATTTT
15	NA	TRBV5-1	NA	TRBJ1-5	CASLLDSGNNQPRHF	TGCGCCAGCCTGCTGGACAGTGGTAACAATCAGCCCCGGCATTTT
14	few	TRBV5-1	NA	TRBJ1-2	CASRSQAVNYGYTF	TGCGCCAGCAGATCACAGGCGGTTAACTATGGCTACACCTTC
11	NA	TRBV2	NA	TRBJ2-1	CASSADSEQFF	TGTGCCAGCAGTGCGGATTCTGAGCAGTTCTTC
14	NA	TRBV5-1	TRBD2	TRBJ2-4	CASSFEAGGSIQYF	TGCGCCAGCAGCTTCGAAGCGGGAGGAAGCATTCAGTACTTC
15	NA	TRBV21-1	NA	TRBJ1-2	CASSKKAGRSYGYTF	TGTGCCAGCAGCAAAAAGGCGGGTCGCTCTTATGGCTACACCTTC
15	NA	TRBV29-1	TRBD2	TRBJ2-1	CSVALTSGSDNEQFF	TGCAGCGTCGCTCTGACTAGCGGGAGCGACAATGAGCAGTTCTTC
14	NA	TRBV27	NA	TRBJ2-1	CASSLRELNNEQFF	TGTGCCAGCAGTCTTAGAGAGCTTAACAATGAGCAGTTCTTC
14	few	TRBV7-9	TRBD2	TRBJ2-1	CASSPPWGGAEQFF	TGTGCCAGCAGCCCACCGTGGGGGGGAGCAGAGCAGTTCTTC
13	few	TRBV29-1	NA	TRBJ2-3	CSTTSPSTDTQYF	TGCAGCACGACTTCTCCTAGCACAGATACGCAGTATTTT
16	NA	TRBV28	NA	TRBJ2-7	CASAQLLGPDSYEQYF	TGTGCCAGCGCCCAATTGCTAGGCCCTGACTCCTACGAGCAGTACTTC
20	NA	TRBV5-1	TRBD2	TRBJ2-1	CASSLAGSSGKSSRYNEQFF	TGCGCCAGCAGCTTGGCCGGTAGTAGCGGGAAGTCCTCTAGATACAATGAGCAGTTCTTC
15	NA	TRBV20-1	NA	TRBJ2-5	CSATRQDWGRETQYF	TGCAGTGCTACTAGACAGGATTGGGGGCGAGAGACCCAGTACTTC
12	NA	TRBV12-5	TRBD1	TRBJ2-1	CASGLDRNEQFF	TGTGCTAGTGGTCTGGACAGGAATGAGCAGTTCTTC
15	NA	TRBV5-1	NA	TRBJ1-4	CASSTTGNPNEKLFF	TGCGCCAGCAGCACCACAGGGAATCCTAATGAAAAACTGTTTTTT
14	NA	TRBV7-8	NA	TRBJ2-7	CASSSRALAYEQYF	TGTGCCAGCAGCTCGAGGGCCCTCGCCTACGAGCAGTACTTC
12	NA	TRBV25-1	NA	TRBJ2-5	CASSEWRTEPYF	TGTGCCAGCAGTGAATGGAGAACAGAGCCGTACTTC
13	NA	TRBV20-1	NA	TRBJ2-7	CSAGQFQGYEQYF	TGCAGTGCTGGACAGTTCCAGGGGTACGAGCAGTACTTC
14	NA	TRBV5-1	TRBD1	TRBJ1-1	CASSLTGVHTEAFF	TGCGCCAGCAGCCTAACAGGGGTGCACACTGAAGCTTTCTTT
14	NA	TRBV20-1	TRBD1	TRBJ2-7	CSARDPRGRLEQYF	TGCAGTGCTAGAGATCCCAGGGGGCGCCTCGAGCAGTACTTC
16	NA	TRBV2	TRBD1	TRBJ2-3	CASSESETGGADTQYF	TGTGCCAGCAGTGAAAGCGAGACAGGGGGCGCAGATACGCAGTATTTT
17	NA	TRBV19	TRBD2	TRBJ2-7	CASSIGAGAIAAYEQYF	TGTGCCAGTAGTATAGGTGCGGGAGCCATCGCAGCCTACGAGCAGTACTTC
16	NA	TRBV5-6	NA	TRBJ2-4	CASSLGEGQAKNIQYF	TGTGCCAGCAGCTTGGGTGAGGGGCAAGCCAAAAACATTCAGTACTTC
16	NA	TRBV6-6	NA	TRBJ2-1	CASSARSPGAYNEQFF	TGTGCCAGCAGTGCTCGGTCCCCAGGAGCCTACAATGAGCAGTTCTTC
13	NA	TRBV9	NA	TRBJ2-1	CASSVLRATEQFF	TGTGCCAGCAGCGTACTCCGCGCCACTGAGCAGTTCTTC
15	few	TRBV11-2	TRBD1	TRBJ2-3	CASSLQGEGTDTQYF	TGTGCCAGCAGCTTACAGGGGGAAGGCACAGATACGCAGTATTTT
14	NA	TRBV20-1	NA	TRBJ2-7	CSARTDREGYEQYF	TGCAGTGCTAGAACCGACAGGGAGGGTTACGAGCAGTACTTC
14	NA	TRBV7-2	NA	TRBJ2-1	CASTRRGTYNEQFF	TGTGCCAGCACCAGACGGGGTACCTACAATGAGCAGTTCTTC
15	few	TRBV5-1	NA	TRBJ2-7	CASSQEGQRAYEQYF	TGCGCCAGCAGCCAGGAGGGGCAGCGGGCCTACGAGCAGTACTTC